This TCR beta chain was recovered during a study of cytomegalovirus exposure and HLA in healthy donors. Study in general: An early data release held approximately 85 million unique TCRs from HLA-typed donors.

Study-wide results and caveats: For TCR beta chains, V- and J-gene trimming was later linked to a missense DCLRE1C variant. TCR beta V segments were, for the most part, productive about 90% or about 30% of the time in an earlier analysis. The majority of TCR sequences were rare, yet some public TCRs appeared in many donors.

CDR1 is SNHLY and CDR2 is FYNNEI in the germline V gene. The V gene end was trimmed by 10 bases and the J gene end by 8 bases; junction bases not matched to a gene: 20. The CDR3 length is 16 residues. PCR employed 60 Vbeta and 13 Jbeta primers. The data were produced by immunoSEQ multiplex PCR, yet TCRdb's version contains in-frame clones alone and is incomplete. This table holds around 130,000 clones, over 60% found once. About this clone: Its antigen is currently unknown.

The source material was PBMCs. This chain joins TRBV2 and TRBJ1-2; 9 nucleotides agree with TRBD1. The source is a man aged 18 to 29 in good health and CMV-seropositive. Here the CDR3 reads CATQGGPGTGLRGYTF. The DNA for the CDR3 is TGTGCCACCCAGGGGGGACCCGGGACAGGGCTCAGAGGCTACACCTTC.